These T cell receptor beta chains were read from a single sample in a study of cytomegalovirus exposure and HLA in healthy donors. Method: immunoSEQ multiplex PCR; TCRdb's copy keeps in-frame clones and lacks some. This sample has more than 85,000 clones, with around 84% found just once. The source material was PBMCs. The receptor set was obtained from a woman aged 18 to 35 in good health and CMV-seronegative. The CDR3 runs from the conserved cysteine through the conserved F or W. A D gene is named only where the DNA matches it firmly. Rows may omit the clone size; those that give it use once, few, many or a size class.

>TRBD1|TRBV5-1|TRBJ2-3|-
TGCGCCAGCAGCTGGGGACAGGGGCTGATAGATACGCAGTATTTT
CASSWGQGLIDTQYF
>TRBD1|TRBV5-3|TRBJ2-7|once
TGTGCCAGAAGCGCTCAGGGGGCCTACGAGCAGTACTTC
CARSAQGAYEQYF
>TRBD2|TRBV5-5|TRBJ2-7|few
TGTGCCAGCAGCTCTGGGACTAGCGGGGGGACAACCTACGAGCAGTACTTC
CASSSGTSGGTTYEQYF
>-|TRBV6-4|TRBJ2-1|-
TGTGCCAGCAGTGAGTCCAGTAACAATGAGCAGTTCTTC
CASSESSNNEQFF
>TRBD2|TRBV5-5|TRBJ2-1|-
TGTGCCAGCAGGTCTGAGCGGGGGGGGCGGAATGAGCAGTTCTTC
CASRSERGGRNEQFF
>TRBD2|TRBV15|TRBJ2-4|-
TGTGCCACCGCGGGACTAGCGGGATCAATCGGCAAAAACATTCAGTACTTC
CATAGLAGSIGKNIQYF
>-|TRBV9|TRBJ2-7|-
TGTGCCAGCAGCGTAGGTCTGGACAGTGTCTCCTACGAGCAGTACTTC
CASSVGLDSVSYEQYF
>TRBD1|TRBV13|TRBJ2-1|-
TGTGCCAGCAGCCTATCGACAGGGGGAGGGCTCTACAATGAGCAGTTCTTC
CASSLSTGGGLYNEQFF
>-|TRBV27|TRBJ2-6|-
TGTGCCAGCAGTTTCAGGGACACCTCCTCTGGGGCCAACGTCCTGACTTTC
CASSFRDTSSGANVLTF
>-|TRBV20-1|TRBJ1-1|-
TGCAGTGCTAGCGGGAACACTGAAGCTTTCTTT
CSASGNTEAFF
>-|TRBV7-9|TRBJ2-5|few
TGTGCCAGCAGCTTACCTTTGTTGGGGGACAAAGAGACCCAGTACTTC
CASSLPLLGDKETQYF
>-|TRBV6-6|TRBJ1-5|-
TGTGCCAGCAGTTACTCCCAGGGAAAAAGCAATCAGCCCCAGCATTTT
CASSYSQGKSNQPQHF
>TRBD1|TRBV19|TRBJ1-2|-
TGTGCCAGTAGTACCATGGACAGGAGCCACTATGGCTACACCTTC
CASSTMDRSHYGYTF
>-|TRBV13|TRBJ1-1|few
TGTGCCAGCAAGGGGGAGGGTGAAGCTTTCTTT
CASKGEGEAFF
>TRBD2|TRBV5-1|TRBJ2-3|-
TGCGCCAGCAGCAGCGGGGGGGACGATACGCAGTATTTT
CASSSGGDDTQYF
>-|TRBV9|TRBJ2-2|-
TGTGCCAGCAGCGCGACCGGGACATCGAACACCGGGGAGCTGTTTTTT
CASSATGTSNTGELFF
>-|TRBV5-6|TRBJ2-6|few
TGTGCCAGCAGCTTTCTTCTGGGGGCCAACGTCCTGACTTTC
CASSFLLGANVLTF
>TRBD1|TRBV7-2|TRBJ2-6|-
TGTGCCAGCAGCTACAAGGTGTGGACAGGGGTGGCTGGGGCCAACGTCCTGACTTTC
CASSYKVWTGVAGANVLTF
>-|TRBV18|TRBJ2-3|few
TGTGCCAGCTCGACCAGACAGACAGATACGCAGTATTTT
CASSTRQTDTQYF
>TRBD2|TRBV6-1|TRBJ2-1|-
TGTGCCAGCAGTGATCTCCGCCTAGCGGGAGTCAGTGAGCAGTTCTTC
CASSDLRLAGVSEQFF
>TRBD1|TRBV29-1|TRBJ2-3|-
TGCAGCGCCCGACAGGGGAGTAATGGTGGCACAGATACGCAGTATTTT
CSARQGSNGGTDTQYF
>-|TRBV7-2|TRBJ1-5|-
TGTGCCAGCAGCTTGGGGGGGAAGAGCAATCAGCCCCAGCATTTT
CASSLGGKSNQPQHF
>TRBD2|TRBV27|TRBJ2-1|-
TGTGCCAGCAGTTCCCGAGGGACTAGCGGGAGGGCCCGTCTCAATGAGCAGTTCTTC
CASSSRGTSGRARLNEQFF
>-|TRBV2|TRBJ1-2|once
TGTGCCATGCAACGACTCCAAAACTATGGCTACACCTTC
CAMQRLQNYGYTF
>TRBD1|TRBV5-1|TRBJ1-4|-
TGCGCCAGCAGCCCAGGGGGCGCGGGGATAACGACTAATGAAAAACTGTTTTTT
CASSPGGAGITTNEKLFF
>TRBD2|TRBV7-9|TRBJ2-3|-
TGTTCCAGCAGTTCCCCCGTTAGCGGGGGGAACACAGATACGCAGTATTTT
CSSSSPVSGGNTDTQYF
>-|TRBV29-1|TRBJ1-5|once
TGCAGCGTTGTGGAGGGAGCCGGCGATCAGCCCCAGCATTTT
CSVVEGAGDQPQHF
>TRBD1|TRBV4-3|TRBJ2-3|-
TGCGCCAGCAGCCAGGGGAACAGGGGGGATACGCAGTATTTT
CASSQGNRGDTQYF
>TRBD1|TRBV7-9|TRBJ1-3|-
TGTGCCAGCAGCTTAGAGGGGACAGGGGAAGGCCTACCTGGAAACACCATATATTTT
CASSLEGTGEGLPGNTIYF
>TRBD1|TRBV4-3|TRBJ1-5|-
TGCGCCAGCAGCCACCCGGACAGGGGTTATCAGCCCCAGCATTTT
CASSHPDRGYQPQHF
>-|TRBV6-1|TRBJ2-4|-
TGTGCCAGCAGTGTTGTTTGGGGGGAGGTTGTCAAAAACATTCAGTACTTC
CASSVVWGEVVKNIQYF
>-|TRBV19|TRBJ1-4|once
TGTGCCAGTTCTCCCGGGACACGAGATGAAAAACTGTTTTTT
CASSPGTRDEKLFF
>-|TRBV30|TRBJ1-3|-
TGTGCCTGGAGTGGGCCGGGACTCCTCTCTGGAAACACCATATATTTT
CAWSGPGLLSGNTIYF
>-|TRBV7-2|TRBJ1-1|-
TGTGCCGTCGTCGACAGCCTCAACACTGAAGCTTTCTTT
CAVVDSLNTEAFF
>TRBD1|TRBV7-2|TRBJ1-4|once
TGTGCCAGCAGCACCAGGGACAGGGGTTTTGAAAAACTGTTTTTT
CASSTRDRGFEKLFF
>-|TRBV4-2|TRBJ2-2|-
TGTGCCAGCAGCCAAGGGGCCAGGGGAATCGAACTGGGCACCGGGGAGCTGTTTTTT
CASSQGARGIELGTGELFF
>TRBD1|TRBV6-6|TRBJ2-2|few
TGTGCCAGTAGGACAGGGGAGACCGGGGAGCTGTTTTTT
CASRTGETGELFF
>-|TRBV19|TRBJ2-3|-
TGTGCCAGTAGTATAGTAAGGGAGACAGATACGCAGTATTTT
CASSIVRETDTQYF
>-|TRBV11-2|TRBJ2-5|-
TGTGCCAGCAGCTTAAGTCTTGAGTCCCAAGAGACCCAGTACTTC
CASSLSLESQETQYF
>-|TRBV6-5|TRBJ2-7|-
TGTGCCAGCAGTTACTCGATCACTTCCTACGAGCAGTACTTC
CASSYSITSYEQYF
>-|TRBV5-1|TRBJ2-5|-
TGCGCCAGCAGCTTGGTCGGTAACCCGGAGACCCAGTACTTC
CASSLVGNPETQYF
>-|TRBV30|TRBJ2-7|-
TGTGCCTGGAGTGGGGGAGAGGTGGGCGAGCAGTACTTC
CAWSGGEVGEQYF
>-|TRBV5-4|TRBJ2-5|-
TGTGCCAGCAGCTTAGAGGGGGCGGGGGAGACCCAGTACTTC
CASSLEGAGETQYF
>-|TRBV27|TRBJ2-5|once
TGTGCCAGCAGTCCAATTTTCCAAGAGACCCAGTACTTC
CASSPIFQETQYF
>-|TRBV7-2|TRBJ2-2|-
TGTGCCAGCAGCTCCTTCGGCACCGGGGAGCTGTTTTTT
CASSSFGTGELFF
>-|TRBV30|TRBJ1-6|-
TGTGCCTGGAGTCGGGGAAGCCTCTCCCATTCACCCCTCCACTTT
CAWSRGSLSHSPLHF
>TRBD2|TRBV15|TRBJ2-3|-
TGTGCCACCAGCAGAGTGGGGGCGGGGGCGGGGGGTACGCAGTATTTT
CATSRVGAGAGGTQYF